This T cell receptor beta chain was captured by sequencing in a study of beta chain features in type 1 diabetes. Notes on the study in general: There were fewer insertions and more deletions at the VDJ junctions of type 1 diabetes patients. When Type 1 diabetes patients were examined, their TCRB CDR3s proved moderately but significantly shorter in all four CD4+ subsets. Any HLA effect on TCRB rearrangement was left unresolved by small sub-analyses. The naive, central memory and Treg TCRB repertoires looked more alike in patients than they did in healthy donors.

Sequenced material consisted of expressed TCRB transcripts (all of the isolated RNA was reverse transcribed). This table comes from immunoSEQ multiplex PCR, and its TCRdb copy is limited to in-frame clones, with some not included. The sample consists of approximately 160,000 clones, 8.1% of them appearing once. V lost 5 bases and J lost 4; bases outside the gene matches: 4. The V gene's germline CDR1 is MDHEN and CDR2 SYDVKM. CDR3 length equals 15 residues. This clone was recorded many times. Its specificity is not known. The chain combines TRBV28 with TRBJ1-5; 11 bases are shared with TRBD1. The receptor comes from a man younger than 30 in good health. Sample: central memory CD4+ T cells from blood. CDR3 protein: CASSPRDRGNQPQHF. The CDR3 DNA follows: TGTGCCAGCAGTCCGAGGGACAGGGGGAATCAGCCCCAGCATTTT.